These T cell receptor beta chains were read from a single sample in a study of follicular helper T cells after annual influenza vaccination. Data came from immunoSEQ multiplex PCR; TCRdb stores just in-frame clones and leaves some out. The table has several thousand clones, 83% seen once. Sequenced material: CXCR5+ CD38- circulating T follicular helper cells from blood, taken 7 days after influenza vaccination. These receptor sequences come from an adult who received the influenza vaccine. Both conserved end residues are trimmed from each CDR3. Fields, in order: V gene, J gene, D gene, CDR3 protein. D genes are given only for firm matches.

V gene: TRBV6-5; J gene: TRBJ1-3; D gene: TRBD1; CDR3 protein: ASSLDRGDTIY
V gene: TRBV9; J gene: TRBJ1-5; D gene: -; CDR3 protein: ASSPREGGSAPQH
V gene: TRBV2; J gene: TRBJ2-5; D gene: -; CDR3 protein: ASSAERQETQY
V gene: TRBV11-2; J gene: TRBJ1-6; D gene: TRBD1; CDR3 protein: ASSTGTGGSPLH
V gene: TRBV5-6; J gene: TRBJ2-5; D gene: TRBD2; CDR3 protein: ATRALAGETQY
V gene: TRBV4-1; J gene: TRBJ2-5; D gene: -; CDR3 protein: ASSLRTDQETQY
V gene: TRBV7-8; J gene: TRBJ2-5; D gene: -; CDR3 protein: ASTQGGQKGETQY
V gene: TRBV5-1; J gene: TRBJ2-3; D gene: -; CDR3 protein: ASRTATDTQY
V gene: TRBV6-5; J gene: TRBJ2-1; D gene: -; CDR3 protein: ASSYPPVAGRREQF
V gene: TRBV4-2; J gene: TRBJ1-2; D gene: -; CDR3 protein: ASSPELHLADGYT
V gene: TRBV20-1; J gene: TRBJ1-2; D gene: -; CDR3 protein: SARRGGGYT
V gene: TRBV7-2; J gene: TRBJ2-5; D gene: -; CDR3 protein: ASSLAGETQY
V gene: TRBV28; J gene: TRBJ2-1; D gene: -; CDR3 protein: ASSRVVPYNEQF
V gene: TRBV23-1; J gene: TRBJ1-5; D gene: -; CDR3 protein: ASSCGSSNQPQH
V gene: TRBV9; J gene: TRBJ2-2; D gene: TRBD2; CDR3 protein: ASSGKSGGAGKGELF
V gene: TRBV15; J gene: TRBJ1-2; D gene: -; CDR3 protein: ATSRPGTPSLYGYT
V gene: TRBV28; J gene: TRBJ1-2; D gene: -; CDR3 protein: ASSSSGRLDEGYT
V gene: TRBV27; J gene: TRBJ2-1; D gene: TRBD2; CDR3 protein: ASSISGGAHNEQF
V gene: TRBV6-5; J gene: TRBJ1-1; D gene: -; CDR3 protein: ASRGTPQAAEAF
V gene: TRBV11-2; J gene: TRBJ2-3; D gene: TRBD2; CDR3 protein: ASSSAGTRTTDTQY
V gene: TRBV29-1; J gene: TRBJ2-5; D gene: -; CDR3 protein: SVDRGAETQY
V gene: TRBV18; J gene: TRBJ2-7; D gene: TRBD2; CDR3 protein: ASSPKTSGAYEQY
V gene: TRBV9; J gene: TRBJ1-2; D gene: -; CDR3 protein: ASSENRRYGYT
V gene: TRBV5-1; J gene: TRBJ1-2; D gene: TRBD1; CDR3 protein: ASSFGRTGGLDYGYT
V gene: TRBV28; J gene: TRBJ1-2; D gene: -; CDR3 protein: ASSPQIQGGYGYT
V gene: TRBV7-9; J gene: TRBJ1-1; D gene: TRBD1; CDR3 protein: ASSLGTANTEAF
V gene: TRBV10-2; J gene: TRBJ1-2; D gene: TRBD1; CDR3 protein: ASSRGQEGYGYT